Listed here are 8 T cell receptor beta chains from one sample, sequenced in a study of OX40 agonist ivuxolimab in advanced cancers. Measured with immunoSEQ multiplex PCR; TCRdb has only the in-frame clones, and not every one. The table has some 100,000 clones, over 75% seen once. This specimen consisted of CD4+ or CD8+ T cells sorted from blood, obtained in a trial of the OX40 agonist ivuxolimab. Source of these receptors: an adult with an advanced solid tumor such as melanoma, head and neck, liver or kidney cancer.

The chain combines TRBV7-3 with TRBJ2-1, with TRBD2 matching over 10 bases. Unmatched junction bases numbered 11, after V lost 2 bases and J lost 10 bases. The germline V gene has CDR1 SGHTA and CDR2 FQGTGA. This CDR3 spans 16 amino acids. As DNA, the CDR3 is TGTGCCAGCAGCTTATTCGCAGCGGGAGGGAACATCGAGCAGTTCTTC. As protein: CASSLFAAGGNIEQFF.

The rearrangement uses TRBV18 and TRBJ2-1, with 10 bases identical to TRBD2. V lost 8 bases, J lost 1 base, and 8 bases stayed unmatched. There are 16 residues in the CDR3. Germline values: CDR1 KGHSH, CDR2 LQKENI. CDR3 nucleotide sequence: TGTGCCAGCACTGATCCTAGCGGGAGTTCCTACAATGAGCAGTTCTTC. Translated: CASTDPSGSSYNEQFF.

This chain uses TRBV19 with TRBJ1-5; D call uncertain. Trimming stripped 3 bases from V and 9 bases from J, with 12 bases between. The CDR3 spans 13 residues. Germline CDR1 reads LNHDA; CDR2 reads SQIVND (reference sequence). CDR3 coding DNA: TGTGCCAGTAGTATCTCCGACTTGTTGCCCCAGCATTTT. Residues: CASSISDLLPQHF.

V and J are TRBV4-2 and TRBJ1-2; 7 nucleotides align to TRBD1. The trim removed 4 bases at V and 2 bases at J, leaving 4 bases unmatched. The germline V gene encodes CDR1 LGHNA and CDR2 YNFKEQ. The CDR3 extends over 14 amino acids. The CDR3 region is CASSLQGQNYGYTF. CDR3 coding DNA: TGTGCCAGCAGCCTTCAGGGACAGAACTATGGCTACACCTTC.

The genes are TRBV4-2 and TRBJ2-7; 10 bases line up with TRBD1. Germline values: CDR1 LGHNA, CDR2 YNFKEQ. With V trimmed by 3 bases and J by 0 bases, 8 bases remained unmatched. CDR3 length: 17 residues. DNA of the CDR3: TGTGCCAGCAGCCAGGTACGACAGGGGGCGGGCTCCTACGAGCAGTACTTC. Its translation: CASSQVRQGAGSYEQYF.

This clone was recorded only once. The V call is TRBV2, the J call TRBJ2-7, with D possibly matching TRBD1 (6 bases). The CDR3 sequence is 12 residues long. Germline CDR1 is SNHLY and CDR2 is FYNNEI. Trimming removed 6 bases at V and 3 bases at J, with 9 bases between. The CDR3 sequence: CASRADSYEQYF. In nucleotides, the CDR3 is TGTGCCAGCAGGGCGGACAGCTACGAGCAGTACTTC.

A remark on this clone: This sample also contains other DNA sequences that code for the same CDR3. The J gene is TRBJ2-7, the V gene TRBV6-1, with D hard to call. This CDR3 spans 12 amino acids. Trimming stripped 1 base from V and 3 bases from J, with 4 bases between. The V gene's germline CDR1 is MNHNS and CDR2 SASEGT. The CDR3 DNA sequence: TGTGCCAGCAGTGAAGGGGGCTACGAGCAGTACTTC. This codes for CASSEGGYEQYF.

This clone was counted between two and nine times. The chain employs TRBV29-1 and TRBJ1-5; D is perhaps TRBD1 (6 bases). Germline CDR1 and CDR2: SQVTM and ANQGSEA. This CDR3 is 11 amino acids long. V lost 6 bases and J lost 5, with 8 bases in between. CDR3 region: CSVQGYQPQHF. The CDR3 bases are TGCAGCGTCCAGGGGTATCAGCCCCAGCATTTT.